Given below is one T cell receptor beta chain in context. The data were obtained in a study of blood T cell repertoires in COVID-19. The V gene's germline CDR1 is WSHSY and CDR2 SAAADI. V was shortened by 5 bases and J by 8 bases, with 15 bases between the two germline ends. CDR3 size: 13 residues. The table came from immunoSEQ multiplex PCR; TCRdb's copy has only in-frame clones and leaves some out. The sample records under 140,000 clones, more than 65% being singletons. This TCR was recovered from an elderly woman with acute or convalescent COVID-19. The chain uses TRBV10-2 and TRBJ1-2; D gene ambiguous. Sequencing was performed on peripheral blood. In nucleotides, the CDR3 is TGCGCCAGCAGTCCCGGAGAGGGCAAGGGCTACACCTTC. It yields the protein CASSPGEGKGYTF.